This passage covers 12 T cell receptor beta chains from one sample sequenced in a study of blood T cell repertoires in COVID-19. The protocol was immunoSEQ multiplex PCR, while the TCRdb copy is restricted to in-frame clones and leaves out a portion. This sample has 300,000 to 450,000 clones, with 80% to 90% found just once. The sample consisted of PBMCs or T cells enriched from blood (not recorded which). These receptors all stem from a man younger than 35 who had recovered from COVID-19.

The chain couples TRBV5-5 to TRBJ2-7, with D possibly being TRBD2 (6 bases). Between the trimmed V and J ends, which lost 1 base and 2 bases, there was a span of 16 bases. The CDR3 is made up of 16 amino acids. Per the germline V gene, CDR1 is SGHKS and CDR2 is YYEKEE (reference sequence). CDR3 amino acids: CASSLNRLARPYEQYF. The CDR3 coding sequence is TGTGCCAGCAGCTTGAATCGGCTAGCGAGGCCCTACGAGCAGTACTTC.

The rearrangement links TRBV5-1 to TRBJ1-1, with 9 nucleotides matching TRBD1. The length of the CDR3 is 15 residues. CDR1 and CDR2 (germline): SGHRS, YFSETQ. V shed 6 bases, J shed 4 bases, and the junction held 10 bases outside the gene matches. CDR3: CASTRQGEVGTEAFF. Here the CDR3 DNA reads TGCGCCAGCACCCGACAGGGGGAAGTGGGCACTGAAGCTTTCTTT.

The chain uses TRBV27 and TRBJ2-7; D remains ambiguous. The CDR3 covers 16 residues. Germline V CDR1 and CDR2: MNHEY, SMNVEV (reference sequence). The V and J ends lost 5 bases and 7 bases respectively, with 24 bases between them. The CDR3 loop reads CASSRATSRLTREQYF. The CDR3 DNA reads as TGTGCCAGCAGTCGCGCTACAAGTAGACTTACACGAGAGCAGTACTTC.

The chain combines TRBV19 with TRBJ2-1, with a tentative D call TRBD2 (6 bases). Trimming took off 0 bases at V and 9 bases at J, with 18 bases between the two ends. The germline CDR1 and CDR2 sequences are LNHDA and SQIVND (reference sequence). This CDR3 is 16 amino acids long. The CDR3 sequence is CASSIDGGGPSGEQFF. CDR3 DNA sequence: TGTGCCAGTAGTATAGATGGGGGAGGCCCTTCGGGTGAGCAGTTCTTC.

This sequence joins TRBV7-9 and TRBJ2-1; TRBD2 agrees at 9 bases. This CDR3 has 15 amino acids. Germline V gene data show CDR1 as SEHNR and CDR2 as FQNEAQ (reference sequence). Trimming removed 4 bases from V and 8 bases from J; junction bases left unmatched: 9. The CDR3 loop reads CASSSSGTSSDEQFF. The CDR3 DNA follows: TGTGCCAGCAGCTCGTCCGGGACTAGCAGCGATGAGCAGTTCTTC.

The chain has TRBV18 and TRBJ1-5; perhaps TRBD1 as D (5 bases). Per germline, CDR1 KGHSH and CDR2 LQKENI. The CDR3 is 14 residues long. Trimming removed 2 bases from V and 4 bases from J, with 9 bases in between. The DNA for the CDR3 is TGTGCCAGCTCACCAGCTAAGGGGAATCAGCCCCAGCATTTT. This encodes CASSPAKGNQPQHF.

This clone was seen more than once but under ten times. This CDR3 is also generated by other DNA sequences in the sample. This chain uses TRBV27 with TRBJ1-5; TRBD1 is a possible D gene (5 bases). This CDR3 has 13 residues. Trimming shortened V by 3 bases and J by 5 bases, and 8 bases separated the two germline ends. Germline CDR1 reads MNHEY; CDR2 reads SMNVEV (reference sequence). CDR3 loop: CASSLTVDQPQHF. CDR3 DNA: TGTGCCAGCAGTTTGACAGTTGATCAGCCCCAGCATTTT.

The chain employs TRBV14 and TRBJ2-5; TRBD2 matches 12 bases. CDR1 and CDR2 (germline): SGHDN, FVKESK. V was pared by 6 bases and J by 4 bases, with 9 bases of the junction left unmatched. The CDR3 spans 16 residues. The CDR3 DNA follows: TGTGCCAGCAGTCTAGCGGGAGGGCGCCCGGGAGAGACCCAGTACTTC. Its protein is CASSLAGGRPGETQYF.

The chain is built from TRBV9 and TRBJ2-3; TRBD2 agrees at 7 bases. Unmatched junction bases numbered 5, after V lost 6 bases and J lost 1 base. This CDR3 region has 14 residues. The germline CDR1 and CDR2 sequences are SGDLS and YYNGEE. In DNA, the CDR3 is TGTGCCAGCAACTCCAGCGGGGGCACAGATACGCAGTATTTT. Translated: CASNSSGGTDTQYF. Full variable domain (remainder filled in from reference TRBV9 and TRBJ2-3): DSGVTQTPKHLITATGQRVTLRCSPRSGDLSVYWYQQSLDQGLQFLIQYYNGEERAKGNILERFSAQQFPDLHSELNLSSLELGDSALYFCASNSSGGTDTQYFGPGTRLTVL.

The V and J genes are TRBV5-4 and TRBJ1-1; D is perhaps TRBD1 (5 bases). Germline V gene lookup returns CDR1 SGHNT and CDR2 YYREEE (reference sequence). There are 14 residues in the CDR3. Between the trimmed V and J ends, which lost 6 bases and 3 bases, there was a span of 15 bases. CDR3 DNA sequence: TGTGCCAGCATGGGAACAGGACCCTACACTGAAGCTTTCTTT. It translates to CASMGTGPYTEAFF.

Details on this clone: The same CDR3 is also encoded by other DNA sequences in this sample. V is TRBV7-2 and J is TRBJ1-2; a possible D gene is TRBD1 (5 bases). The CDR3 has 14 amino acids. V was pared by 8 bases and J by 4 bases, with 17 bases between. Germline V gives CDR1 SGHTA, CDR2 FQGNSA. CDR3 protein: CASSSSGGSYGYTF. The CDR3 bases are TGTGCCAGCTCATCCTCGGGGGGGTCCTATGGCTACACCTTC.

This chain uses TRBV11-2 with TRBJ1-1, with D uncertain. This CDR3 contains 15 residues. The V gene lost 1 base and the J gene lost 7 bases, with 16 bases spanning the gap. Germline V lookup: CDR1 SGHAT, CDR2 FQNNGV. This chain's CDR3 is CASSLGLERQFEAFF. The CDR3 DNA reads as TGTGCCAGCAGCTTAGGCCTAGAGCGGCAGTTTGAAGCTTTCTTT.